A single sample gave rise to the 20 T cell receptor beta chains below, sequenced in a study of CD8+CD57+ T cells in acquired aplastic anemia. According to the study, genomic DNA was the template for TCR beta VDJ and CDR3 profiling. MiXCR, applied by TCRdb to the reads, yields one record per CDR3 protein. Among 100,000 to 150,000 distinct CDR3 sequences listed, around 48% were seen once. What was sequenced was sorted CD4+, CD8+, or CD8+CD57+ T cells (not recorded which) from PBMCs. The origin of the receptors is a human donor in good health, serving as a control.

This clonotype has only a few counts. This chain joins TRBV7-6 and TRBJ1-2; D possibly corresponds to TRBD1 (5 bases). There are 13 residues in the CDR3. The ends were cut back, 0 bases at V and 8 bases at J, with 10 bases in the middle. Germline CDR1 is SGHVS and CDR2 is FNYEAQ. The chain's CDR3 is CASSLAGTGGYTF. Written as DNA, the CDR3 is TGTGCCAGCAGCTTAGCCGGGACGGGGGGCTACACCTTC.

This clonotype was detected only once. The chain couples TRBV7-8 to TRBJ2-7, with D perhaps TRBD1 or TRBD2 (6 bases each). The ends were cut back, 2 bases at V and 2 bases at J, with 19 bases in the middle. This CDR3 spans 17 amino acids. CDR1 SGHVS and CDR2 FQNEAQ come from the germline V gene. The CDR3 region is CASSLNGGGTVPYEQYF. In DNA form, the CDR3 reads TGTGCCAGCAGCTTAAACGGGGGCGGGACGGTTCCCTACGAGCAGTACTTC.

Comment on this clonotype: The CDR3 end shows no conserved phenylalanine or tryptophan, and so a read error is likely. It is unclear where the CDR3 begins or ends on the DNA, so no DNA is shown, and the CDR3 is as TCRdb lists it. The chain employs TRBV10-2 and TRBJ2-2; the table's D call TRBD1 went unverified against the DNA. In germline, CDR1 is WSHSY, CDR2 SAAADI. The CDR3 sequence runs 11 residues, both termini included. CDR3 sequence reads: CASSKGDRAHL.

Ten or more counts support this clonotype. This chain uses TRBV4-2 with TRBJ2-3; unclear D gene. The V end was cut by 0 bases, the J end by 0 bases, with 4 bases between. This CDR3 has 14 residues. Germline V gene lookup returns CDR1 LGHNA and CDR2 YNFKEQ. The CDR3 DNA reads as TGTGCCAGCAGCCAAGATCTGAGCACAGATACGCAGTATTTT. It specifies CASSQDLSTDTQYF.

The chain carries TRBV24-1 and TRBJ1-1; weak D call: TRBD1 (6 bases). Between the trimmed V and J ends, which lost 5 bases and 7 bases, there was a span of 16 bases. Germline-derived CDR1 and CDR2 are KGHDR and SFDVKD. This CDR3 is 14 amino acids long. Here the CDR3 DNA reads TGTGCCACCAGTGCCGCAGGGGAACCTAGTGAAGCTTTCTTT. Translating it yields CATSAAGEPSEAFF.

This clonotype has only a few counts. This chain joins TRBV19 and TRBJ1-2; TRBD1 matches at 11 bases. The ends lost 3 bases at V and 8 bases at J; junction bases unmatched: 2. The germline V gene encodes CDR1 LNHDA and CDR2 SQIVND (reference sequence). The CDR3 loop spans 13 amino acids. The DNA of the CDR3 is TGTGCCAGTAGTATGGGACAGGGGGAGGGCTACACCTTC. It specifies CASSMGQGEGYTF.

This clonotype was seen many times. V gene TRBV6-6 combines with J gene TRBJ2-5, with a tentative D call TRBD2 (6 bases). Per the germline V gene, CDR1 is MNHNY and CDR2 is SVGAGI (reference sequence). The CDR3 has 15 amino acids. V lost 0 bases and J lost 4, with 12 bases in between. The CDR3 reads CASSYSNLARETQYF. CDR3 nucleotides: TGTGCCAGCAGTTACTCGAATCTAGCGAGAGAGACCCAGTACTTC.

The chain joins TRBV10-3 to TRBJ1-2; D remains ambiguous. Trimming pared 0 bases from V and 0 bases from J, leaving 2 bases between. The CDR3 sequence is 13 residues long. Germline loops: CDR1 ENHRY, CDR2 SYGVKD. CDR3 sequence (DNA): TGTGCCATCAGTGAGTCCCCTAACTATGGCTACACCTTC. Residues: CAISESPNYGYTF.

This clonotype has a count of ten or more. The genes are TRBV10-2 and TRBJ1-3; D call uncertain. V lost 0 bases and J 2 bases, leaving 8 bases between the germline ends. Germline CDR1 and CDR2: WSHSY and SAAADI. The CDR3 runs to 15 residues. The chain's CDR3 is CASSESATAGNTIYF. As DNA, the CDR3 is TGCGCCAGCAGTGAGTCCGCGACTGCTGGAAACACCATATATTTT.

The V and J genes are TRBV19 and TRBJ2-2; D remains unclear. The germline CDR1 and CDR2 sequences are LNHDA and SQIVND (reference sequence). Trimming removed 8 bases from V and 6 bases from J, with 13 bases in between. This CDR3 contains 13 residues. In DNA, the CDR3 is TGTGCCAGTGGTCGGCTAATGGCCGGGGAGCTGTTTTTT. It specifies CASGRLMAGELFF.

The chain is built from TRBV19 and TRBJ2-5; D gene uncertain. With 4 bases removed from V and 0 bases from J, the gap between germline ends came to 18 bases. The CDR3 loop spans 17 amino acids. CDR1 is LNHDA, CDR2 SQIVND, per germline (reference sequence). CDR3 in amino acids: CASSNPRRGRNQETQYF. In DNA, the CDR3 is TGTGCCAGTAGTAACCCGAGAAGAGGACGGAACCAAGAGACCCAGTACTTC.

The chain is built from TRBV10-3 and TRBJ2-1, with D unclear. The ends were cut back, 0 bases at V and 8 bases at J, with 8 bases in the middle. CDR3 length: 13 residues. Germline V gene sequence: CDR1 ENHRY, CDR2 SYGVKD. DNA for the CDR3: TGTGCCATCAGTGAGTCGAATGGCCATGAGCAGTTCTTC. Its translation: CAISESNGHEQFF.

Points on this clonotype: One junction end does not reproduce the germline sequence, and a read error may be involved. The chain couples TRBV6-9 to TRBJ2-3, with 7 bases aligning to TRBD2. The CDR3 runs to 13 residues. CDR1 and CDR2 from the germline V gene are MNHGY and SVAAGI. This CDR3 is CASVPSGADTRYF. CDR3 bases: TGTGCCAGCGTGCCTAGCGGAGCAGATACGCGGTATTTT.

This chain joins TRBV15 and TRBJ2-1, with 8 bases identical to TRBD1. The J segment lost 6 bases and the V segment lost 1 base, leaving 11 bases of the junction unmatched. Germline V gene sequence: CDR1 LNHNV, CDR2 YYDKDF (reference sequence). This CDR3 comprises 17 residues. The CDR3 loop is CATSRAPRQGAGNEQFF. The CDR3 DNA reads TGTGCCACCAGCAGAGCTCCGCGGCAGGGGGCTGGCAATGAGCAGTTCTTC. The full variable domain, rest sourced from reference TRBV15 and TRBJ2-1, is DAMVIQNPRYQVTQFGKPVTLSCSQTLNHNVMYWYQQKSSQAPKLLFHYYDKDFNNEADTPDNFQSRRPNTSFCFLDIRSPGLGDTAMYLCATSRAPRQGAGNEQFFGPGTRLTVL.

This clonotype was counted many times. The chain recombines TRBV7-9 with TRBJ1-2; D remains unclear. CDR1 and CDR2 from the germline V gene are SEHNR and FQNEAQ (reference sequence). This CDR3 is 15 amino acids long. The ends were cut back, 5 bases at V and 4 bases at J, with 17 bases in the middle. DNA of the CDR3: TGTGCCAGCAGCAACTCCCCCCATCGAGGCTATGGCTACACCTTC. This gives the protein CASSNSPHRGYGYTF.

The CDR3: CASKGTSGRETQYF. In DNA form, the CDR3 reads TGTGCCAGCAAGGGGACTAGCGGAAGAGAGACCCAGTACTTC. This sequence joins TRBV2 and TRBJ2-3, with 11 bases lining up with TRBD2. The J call may be faulty, since TRBJ2-5 better matches the DNA end. The CDR3 contains 14 residues. In germline, CDR1 is SNHLY, CDR2 FYNNEI.

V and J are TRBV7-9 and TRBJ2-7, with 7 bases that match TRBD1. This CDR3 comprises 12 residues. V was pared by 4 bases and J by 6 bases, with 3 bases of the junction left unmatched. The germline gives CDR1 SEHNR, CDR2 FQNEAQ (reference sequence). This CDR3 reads CASSSDRAEQYF. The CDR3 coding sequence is TGTGCCAGCAGCTCCGACAGGGCCGAGCAGTACTTC.

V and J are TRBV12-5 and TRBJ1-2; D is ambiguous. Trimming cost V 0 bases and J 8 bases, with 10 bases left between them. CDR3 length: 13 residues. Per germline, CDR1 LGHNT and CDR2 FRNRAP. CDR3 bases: TGTGCTAGTGGTTTGGTAACGTGGATCGGCTACACCTTC. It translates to CASGLVTWIGYTF.

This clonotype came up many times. The CDR3 spells CASSFGGQSGYTF. The DNA of the CDR3 is TGTGCCAGCAGTTTCGGGGGGCAAAGTGGCTACACCTTC. The gene calls are TRBV12-3 or TRBV12-4 and TRBJ1-2, with D maybe TRBD1 (6 bases). The length of the CDR3 is 13 residues. Trimming took 3 bases from V and 7 from J, leaving 12 bases between them.

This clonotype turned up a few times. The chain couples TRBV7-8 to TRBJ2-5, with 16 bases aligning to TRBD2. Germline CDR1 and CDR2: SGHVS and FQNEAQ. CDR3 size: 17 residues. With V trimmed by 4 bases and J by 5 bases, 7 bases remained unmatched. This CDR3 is CASSSSGLAGGAETQYF. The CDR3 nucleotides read TGTGCCAGCAGCTCGTCGGGACTAGCGGGGGGGGCGGAGACCCAGTACTTC.